This TCR beta chain derives from a study of T-cell reconstitution after alpha-beta-depleted transplantation in children. CDR3 length: 15 residues. Germline CDR1 KGHSH, CDR2 LQKENI. Trimming removed 2 bases from V and 2 bases from J, with 13 bases in between. This clonotype was counted a few times. This sample's TCRbeta library carried unique molecular identifier barcodes. A single record per CDR3 protein comes from TCRdb applying MiXCR to the PCR reads. The sample carries under 350,000 distinct CDR3 sequences, more than 9% recorded once. The V call is TRBV18, the J call TRBJ2-7; either TRBD1 or TRBD2 may supply D (5 bases each). The material sequenced was PBMCs from the stem cell graft donor, taken from the stem cell graft. This receptor was obtained from a human donor who donated a stem cell graft to a child with SCID. The CDR3 nucleotides are TGTGCCAGCTCACCAGGTGCCGGGGCAACCTACGAGCAGTACTTC. It specifies CASSPGAGATYEQYF.